Following are 18 T cell receptor beta chains from one sample sequenced in a study of blood T cell repertoires in COVID-19. TCRdb's table, derived via immunoSEQ multiplex PCR, lists solely in-frame clones and lacks some. This sample has a few hundred thousand clones, with roughly 86% found just once. The sequencing sample was made of PBMCs or T cells enriched from blood (not recorded which). The receptors were sampled from a man aged 40-49 years in a cohort exposed to, infected with or recovered from COVID-19 (not recorded which).

Here the CDR3 reads CASSQARGNQPQHF. The CDR3 DNA is TGTGCCAGTAGTCAGGCCAGGGGCAATCAGCCCCAGCATTTT. The chain has TRBV19 and TRBJ1-5, with a possible D match to TRBD1 (5 bases). The CDR3 contains 14 residues. Germline-derived CDR1 and CDR2 are LNHDA and SQIVND (reference sequence). Trimming shortened V by 5 bases and J by 2 bases, and 10 bases separated the two germline ends.

The rearrangement uses TRBV10-3 and TRBJ2-1; D possibly corresponds to TRBD2 (5 bases). The germline V and J ends were trimmed by 8 bases and 4 bases, with 12 bases remaining between them. Germline lookup yields CDR1 ENHRY and CDR2 SYGVKD. This CDR3 comprises 13 residues. The CDR3 sequence: CAIRDSEYNEQFF. Here the CDR3 DNA reads TGTGCCATCCGGGATAGCGAGTACAATGAGCAGTTCTTC.

The V and J genes are TRBV9 and TRBJ1-6; 9 nucleotides line up with TRBD1. Germline V lookup: CDR1 SGDLS, CDR2 YYNGEE. The CDR3 loop spans 14 amino acids. V trimming: 3 bases; J trimming: 10 bases; junction bases outside the gene matches: 5. The chain's CDR3 is CASSARDRASPLHF. The CDR3 nucleotides read TGTGCCAGCAGCGCCCGGGACAGGGCGTCACCCCTCCACTTT.

This chain links TRBV3-1 (or the pseudogene TRBV3-2) with TRBJ2-3; 12 nucleotides line up with TRBD2. Germline CDR1 LGHDT, CDR2 YNNKEL (reference sequence). Unmatched junction bases numbered 2, after V lost 4 bases and J lost 3 bases. The CDR3 sequence is 15 residues long. CDR3 residues: CASSPTSGRTDTQYF. The DNA of the CDR3 is TGTGCCAGCAGCCCGACTAGCGGGAGAACAGATACGCAGTATTTT.

V gene TRBV3-1 (or the pseudogene TRBV3-2) combines with J gene TRBJ1-2, with D unclear. CDR1 is LGHDT, CDR2 YNNKEL, per germline (reference sequence). V lost 0 bases and J lost 2, with 10 bases in between. The CDR3 runs 15 residues. The CDR3: CASSQDSRENYGYTF. CDR3 nucleotides: TGTGCCAGCAGCCAAGATTCTAGGGAGAACTATGGCTACACCTTC.

The chain employs TRBV5-6 and TRBJ1-4; tentatively, D is TRBD1 (5 bases). CDR3 size: 14 residues. The germline CDR1 and CDR2 sequences are SGHDT and YYEEEE. V was pared by 0 bases and J by 8 bases, with 11 bases between. The CDR3 protein is CASSLGGIEEKLFF. CDR3 nucleotides: TGTGCCAGCAGCTTGGGGGGCATCGAAGAAAAACTGTTTTTT.

This clone has more than one count but fewer than ten. The rearrangement joins TRBV9 to TRBJ2-1, with TRBD2 identical over 11 bases. From germline, CDR1 is SGDLS and CDR2 YYNGEE. Trimming removed 5 bases from V and 0 bases from J; junction bases left unmatched: 4. The CDR3 is 16 amino acids. In DNA, the CDR3 is TGTGCCAGCAGTCTAGCGGGAGGTGACTCCTACAATGAGCAGTTCTTC. Its protein is CASSLAGGDSYNEQFF.

V gene TRBV6-5 combines with J gene TRBJ1-2; TRBD1 aligns across 8 bases. The CDR3 sequence is 12 residues long. Germline trimming cut 6 bases from V and 8 bases from J; bases unmatched to any gene: 5. Germline V gives CDR1 MNHEY, CDR2 SVGAGI. The CDR3 nucleotides are TGTGCCAGCAGCCGGACAGGGCAGGGCTACACCTTC. Its protein is CASSRTGQGYTF.

J is TRBJ2-1 and V is TRBV27, with 10 bases fitting TRBD1. V was pared by 5 bases and J by 6 bases, with 10 bases of the junction left unmatched. CDR1 is MNHEY, CDR2 SMNVEV, per germline (reference sequence). The length of the CDR3 is 16 residues. The CDR3 DNA follows: TGTGCCAGCAGTACCCCCGGGACAGGGGCTTCCAATGAGCAGTTCTTC. This gives the protein CASSTPGTGASNEQFF.

The chain recombines TRBV18 with TRBJ2-2; 9 bases align to TRBD2. Germline V gives CDR1 KGHSH, CDR2 LQKENI. V lost 6 bases to trimming and J lost 9 bases; unmatched junction nucleotides: 14. The CDR3 extends over 16 amino acids. CDR3 sequence reads: CASSPNRLLAGRELFF. The CDR3 DNA sequence: TGTGCCAGCTCGCCTAATCGACTACTAGCGGGCCGGGAGCTGTTTTTT.

CDR3 residues: CASRGVRPGDHSNYGYTF. The CDR3 DNA sequence: TGTGCCAGTAGGGGAGTCAGGCCAGGGGATCACTCTAACTATGGCTACACCTTC. This sequence joins TRBV19 and TRBJ1-2; tentatively, D is TRBD1 (6 bases). The CDR3 is made up of 18 amino acids. CDR1 and CDR2 (germline): LNHDA, SQIVND (reference sequence). Trimming pared 6 bases from V and 0 bases from J, leaving 23 bases between.

The chain couples TRBV5-8 to TRBJ1-5, with 7 positions matching TRBD1. This CDR3 contains 16 residues. Germline V gene lookup returns CDR1 SGHTS and CDR2 YDEGEE. The ends lost 4 bases at V and 0 bases at J; junction bases unmatched: 7. CDR3 in DNA: TGTGCCAGCAGCCTCTCGGACAGGTCTAGCAATCAGCCCCAGCATTTT. Translation gives CASSLSDRSSNQPQHF.

This rearrangement joins TRBV29-1 to TRBJ2-3; 8 bases agree with TRBD2. Trimming at V came to 7 bases and at J to 5 bases, leaving 11 bases not matched to a gene. CDR1 is SQVTM, CDR2 ANQGSEA, per germline. The CDR3 runs 14 residues. CDR3 protein: CSAGASGLLDTQYF. In nucleotides, the CDR3 is TGCAGCGCTGGGGCTAGCGGGTTGTTAGATACGCAGTATTTT.

The V call is TRBV7-2, the J call TRBJ1-3; D unresolved. Trimming cost V 4 bases and J 4 bases, with 17 bases left between them. Germline CDR1 and CDR2: SGHTA and FQGNSA. There are 16 residues in the CDR3. The CDR3 bases are TGTGCCAGCAGCTCCACAGTTATCTCCCCCGGAAACACCATATATTTT. This sequence encodes CASSSTVISPGNTIYF.

As concerns this clone: At the DNA level, this CDR3 is encoded by other sequences in the same sample as well. V usage is TRBV5-1 and J usage is TRBJ2-7; 9 nucleotides line up with TRBD1. V lost 0 bases, J lost 2 bases, and 3 bases stayed unmatched. Germline CDR1 SGHRS, CDR2 YFSETQ. The CDR3 extends over 15 amino acids. The CDR3 DNA reads TGCGCCAGCAGCTTGGGGGGGACAGGGACCTACGAGCAGTACTTC. Amino acids: CASSLGGTGTYEQYF.

The genes are TRBV3-1 (or the pseudogene TRBV3-2) and TRBJ2-3; possibly TRBD2 for D (5 bases). CDR3 size: 16 residues. Germline CDR1 and CDR2: LGHDT and YNNKEL (reference sequence). V lost 1 base to trimming and J lost 3 bases, with 14 bases between them. CDR3 DNA sequence: TGTGCCAGCAGCCAAGTGCGAGGGAGCTCTACAGATACGCAGTATTTT. Protein product: CASSQVRGSSTDTQYF.

The chain is built from TRBV19 and TRBJ2-1; D is possibly TRBD2 (5 bases). Germline V CDR1 and CDR2: LNHDA, SQIVND (reference sequence). The CDR3 consists of 16 residues. V was trimmed by 0 bases and J by 2 bases, leaving 11 bases between them. Written as DNA, the CDR3 is TGTGCCAGTAGTATAGATAGGGCGGGTACCTACAATGAGCAGTTCTTC. Its protein is CASSIDRAGTYNEQFF. Supplemented by reference TRBV19 and TRBJ2-1, the full variable domain reads DGGITQSPKYLFRKEGQNVTLSCEQNLNHDAMYWYRQDPGQGLRLIYYSQIVNDFQKGDIAEGYSVSREKKESFPLTVTSAQKNPTAFYLCASSIDRAGTYNEQFFGPGTRLTVL.

The chain combines TRBV5-6 with TRBJ2-5; possibly TRBD1 for D (6 bases). The CDR3 extends over 13 amino acids. Germline CDR1 is SGHDT and CDR2 is YYEEEE. Between the trimmed V and J ends, which lost 7 bases and 2 bases, there was a span of 12 bases. The chain's CDR3 is CASLRQGQETQYF. The CDR3 DNA reads TGTGCCAGCCTAAGGCAGGGGCAAGAGACCCAGTACTTC.